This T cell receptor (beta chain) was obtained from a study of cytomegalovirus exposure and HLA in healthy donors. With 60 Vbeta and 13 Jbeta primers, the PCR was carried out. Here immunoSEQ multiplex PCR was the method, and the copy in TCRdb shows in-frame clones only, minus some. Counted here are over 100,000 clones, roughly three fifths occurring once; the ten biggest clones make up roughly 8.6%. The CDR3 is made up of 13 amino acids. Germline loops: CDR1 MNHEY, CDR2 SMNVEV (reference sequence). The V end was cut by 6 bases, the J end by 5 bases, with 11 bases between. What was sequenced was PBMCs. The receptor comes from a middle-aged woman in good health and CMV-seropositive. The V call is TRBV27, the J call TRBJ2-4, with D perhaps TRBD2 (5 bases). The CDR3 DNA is TGTGCCAGCAGCCGACGGGGAGAAAACATTCAGTACTTC. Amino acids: CASSRRGENIQYF.